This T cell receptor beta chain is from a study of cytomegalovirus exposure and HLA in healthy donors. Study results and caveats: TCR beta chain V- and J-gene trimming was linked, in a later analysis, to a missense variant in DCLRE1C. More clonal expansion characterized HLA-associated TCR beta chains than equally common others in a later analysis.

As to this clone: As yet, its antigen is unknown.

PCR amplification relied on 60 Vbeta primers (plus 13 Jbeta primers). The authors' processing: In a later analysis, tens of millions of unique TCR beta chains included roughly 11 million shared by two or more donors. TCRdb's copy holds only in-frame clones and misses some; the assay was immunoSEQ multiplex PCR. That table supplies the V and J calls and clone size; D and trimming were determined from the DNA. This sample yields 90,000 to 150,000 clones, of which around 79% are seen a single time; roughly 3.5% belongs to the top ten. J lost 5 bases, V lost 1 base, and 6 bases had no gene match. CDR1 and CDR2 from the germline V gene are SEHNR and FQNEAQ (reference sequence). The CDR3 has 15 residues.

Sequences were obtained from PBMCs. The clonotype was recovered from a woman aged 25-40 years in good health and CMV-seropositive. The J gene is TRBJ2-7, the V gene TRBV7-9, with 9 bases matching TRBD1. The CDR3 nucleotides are TGTGCCAGCAGCTTAGGCTGGGACAGGGATCACGAGCAGTACTTC. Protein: CASSLGWDRDHEQYF.